A single sample gave rise to the 29 T cell receptor beta chains below, sequenced in a study of CD8+CD57+ T cells in acquired aplastic anemia. For CDR3 and TCR beta VDJ profiling, genomic DNA was the template used. MiXCR, run by TCRdb on the reads, gives a single entry per CDR3 protein. Of a few hundred thousand distinct CDR3 sequences in the sample, roughly 68% were seen once. Sequencing was performed on sorted CD4+, CD8+, or CD8+CD57+ T cells (not recorded which) from PBMCs. These receptors all stem from a human donor in good health, serving as a control.

The sample holds many counts of this clonotype. V and J are TRBV7-2 and TRBJ1-2, with D possibly TRBD1 on 6 matching bases. With 6 bases removed from V and 5 bases from J, the gap between germline ends came to 19 bases. The V gene's germline CDR1 is SGHTA and CDR2 FQGNSA. This CDR3 is 15 amino acids long. For the CDR3, the DNA is TGTGCCAGCAGTATCCAGGAGCGGACAGTTTATGGCTACACCTTC. This gives the protein CASSIQERTVYGYTF.

J is TRBJ1-5 and V is TRBV6-5; TRBD1 matches at 10 bases. CDR1 is MNHEY and CDR2 is SVGAGI in the germline V gene. The V segment lost 5 bases and the J segment 7 bases; nucleotides outside the gene matches: 5. The CDR3 is 14 residues long. In nucleotides, the CDR3 is TGTGCCAGCAGTAGGGACAGGGGTAGCCAGCCCCAGCATTTT. This encodes CASSRDRGSQPQHF.

To note about this clonotype: A read error may be the cause here, since a much bigger clone is one base away. Given the absence of the conserved phenylalanine or tryptophan at the CDR3 end, a read error is likely. The chain has TRBV6-1 and TRBJ1-3; no clear D. Trimming took off 6 bases at V and 3 bases at J, with 9 bases between the two ends. The germline V gene encodes CDR1 MNHNS and CDR2 SASEGT. CDR3 length equals 13 residues. In nucleotides, the CDR3 is TGTGCCAGCAGCGGCTCTCTTGGAAACACCATATATCTT. This encodes CASSGSLGNTIYL.

This clonotype was seen just once. The CDR3 ends on some other residue instead of the conserved phenylalanine or tryptophan, so this is likely a read error. The DNA is left out, because the CDR3 cannot be placed on it with certainty; the CDR3 is given as TCRdb lists it. V and J are TRBV7-2 and TRBJ1-5. Germline CDR1 reads SGHTA; CDR2 reads FQGNSA. The CDR3 spans 13 amino acids, including both terminal residues. CDR3 amino acids: CASTPGTAADYGY.

The rearrangement uses TRBV19 and TRBJ2-7; TRBD1 matches at 8 bases. The J call could be wrong; TRBJ1-5 is a better fit for the DNA end. The length of the CDR3 is 13 residues. Germline V gene sequence: CDR1 LNHDA, CDR2 SQIVND (reference sequence). CDR3 amino acids: CASTGQGGYQQHF. The CDR3, as DNA: TGTGCCAGCACCGGACAGGGAGGTTACCAGCAGCATTTT.

This clonotype was seen at least ten times. The chain links TRBV7-6 to TRBJ1-1, with D maybe TRBD1 (5 bases). V lost 5 bases, J lost 12 bases, and 19 bases lay in between. CDR1 SGHVS and CDR2 FNYEAQ come from the germline V gene. This CDR3 comprises 13 residues. Here the CDR3 reads CASSRQDTRETFF. The DNA of the CDR3 is TGTGCCAGCAGCCGCCAGGACACAAGGGAAACTTTCTTT.

Points on this clonotype: The junction and the germline gene differ at one end; a read error may be behind it. This sequence joins TRBV5-4 and TRBJ1-1, with D hard to call. The CDR3 contains 12 residues. CDR1 and CDR2 from the germline V gene are SGHNT and YYREEE (reference sequence). The CDR3 loop reads CARTVHPQAASF. CDR3 DNA sequence: TGTGCCAGGACCGTTCACCCACAAGCAGCTTCCTTT.

On this clonotype itself: An end of the junction differs from the germline gene, which may be a read error. The chain joins TRBV9 to TRBJ1-5; no definite D call. There are 14 residues in the CDR3. In germline, CDR1 is SGDLS, CDR2 YYNGEE. CDR3: CASSLVTGYPSEYF. CDR3 DNA: TGTGCCAGCAGCTTAGTCACTGGGTACCCCTCCGAGTATTTT.

The CDR3 DNA reads TGTGCCAGCAGCGCCCCACACGGCCGCACTGAAGCTTTCTTT. This sequence encodes CASSAPHGRTEAFF. The chain carries TRBV7-9 and TRBJ1-1; D uncertain. V lost 5 bases and J 4 bases, leaving 14 bases between the germline ends. This CDR3 comprises 14 residues. Germline CDR1 is SEHNR and CDR2 is FQNEAQ (reference sequence). The full variable domain, with the rest looked up from reference TRBV7-9 and TRBJ1-1, is DTGVSQNPRHKITKRGQNVTFRCDPISEHNRLYWYRQTLGQGPEFLTYFQNEAQLEKSRLLSDRFSAERPKGSFSTLEIQRTEQGDSAMYLCASSAPHGRTEAFFGQGTRLTVV.

The CDR3 DNA reads as TGCAGTGCTCCCCCCAAGACCAGCGGGCAGTACTTC. Residues: CSAPPKTSGQYF. The genes are TRBV20-1 and TRBJ2-7; D is possibly TRBD2 (5 bases). V was clipped by 5 bases and J by 9 bases, with 17 bases between them. The CDR3 loop spans 12 amino acids. Germline V gives CDR1 DFQATT, CDR2 SNEGSKA (reference sequence).

The V and J genes are TRBV7-9 and TRBJ1-2; D is ambiguous. Germline CDR1 is SEHNR and CDR2 is FQNEAQ (reference sequence). The germline V and J ends were trimmed by 3 bases and 11 bases, with 25 bases remaining between them. CDR3 length: 16 residues. For the CDR3, the DNA is TGTGCCAGCAGCTTTAGCCTTATCCAGGCGAAGTATTGTTACACCTTC. Translation: CASSFSLIQAKYCYTF.

The DNA of the CDR3 is TGTGCCAGCAGCCCCGACAGCCTTCTCGGCTACACCTTC. Translating it yields CASSPDSLLGYTF. The J gene is TRBJ1-2, the V gene TRBV11-2, with TRBD1 as a possible D gene (5 bases). The V and J ends lost 5 bases and 8 bases respectively, with 15 bases between them. Germline assignment: CDR1 SGHAT and CDR2 FQNNGV. The CDR3 length is 13 residues.

The J gene is TRBJ2-7, the V gene TRBV12-3 or TRBV12-4, with D maybe TRBD2 (5 bases). This CDR3 region has 14 residues. V lost 4 bases and J lost 2, with 12 bases in between. The CDR3 DNA reads as TGTGCCAGCAGTTACGTGGCGGGTACCTACGAGCAGTACTTC. Residues: CASSYVAGTYEQYF.

V usage is TRBV20-1 and J usage is TRBJ1-2; D is ambiguous. Germline V CDR1 and CDR2: DFQATT, SNEGSKA (reference sequence). The V end lost 4 bases, the J end lost 7 bases, and 28 bases lay between the germline ends. This CDR3 region has 17 residues. CDR3 sequence reads: CSANPPAYGLVVAGYTF. The CDR3 DNA is TGCAGTGCTAACCCTCCTGCCTATGGCTTAGTCGTAGCTGGCTACACCTTC.

With respect to this clonotype: This clone may be a read error of a much larger clone one base away. The J gene is TRBJ2-3, the V gene TRBV12-3 or TRBV12-4, with D possibly matching TRBD1 (6 bases). The CDR3 runs 16 residues. CDR3 in DNA: TGTGCCAGCAGTTTAACAGGGCCTGCTAGCACAGATACGCAGTGTTTT. This gives the protein CASSLTGPASTDTQCF.

The chain is built from TRBV7-2 and TRBJ1-1, with a tentative D call TRBD1 (5 bases). Germline V lookup: CDR1 SGHTA, CDR2 FQGNSA. Trimming left V 6 bases short and J 1 base short, with 12 bases between. CDR3 size: 14 residues. The CDR3 sequence is CASSKQQANTEAFF. For the CDR3, the DNA is TGTGCCAGCAGTAAACAACAGGCGAACACTGAAGCTTTCTTT. Together with reference TRBV7-2 and TRBJ1-1, the CDR3 gives the full variable domain: GAGVSQSPSNKVTEKGKDVELRCDPISGHTALYWYRQSLGQGLEFLIYFQGNSAPDKSGLPSDRFSAERTGGSVSTLTIQRTQQEDSAVYLCASSKQQANTEAFFGQGTRLTVV.

This clonotype was observed a handful of times. A much more abundant neighbour one base away suggests this may be a read error. This CDR3 is missing its conserved last phenylalanine or tryptophan, likely due to a read error. The chain uses TRBV12-3 or TRBV12-4 and TRBJ2-3; D not certain. The CDR3 is made up of 13 amino acids. Trimming left V 4 bases short and J 5 bases short, with 10 bases between. The CDR3 region is CASSYMGRDTQYL. The CDR3 DNA sequence: TGTGCCAGCAGTTACATGGGTCGAGATACGCAGTATTTA.

The chain uses TRBV2 and TRBJ1-1, with D unresolved. The CDR3 is 13 residues long. Per the germline V gene, CDR1 is SNHLY and CDR2 is FYNNEI. Deletions cut 5 bases from V and 0 bases from J, with 7 bases between. DNA of the CDR3: TGTGCCAGCAGTCAGACCGTGAACACTGAAGCTTTCTTT. Amino acid sequence: CASSQTVNTEAFF.

This clonotype has ten or more counts. The genes are TRBV11-3 and TRBJ2-2, with 16 bases matching TRBD2. There are 18 residues in the CDR3. Germline V gene sequence: CDR1 SGHNT, CDR2 YENEEA. V shed 1 base and J 6 bases; nucleotides not matched to a gene: 5. CDR3 DNA sequence: TGTGCCAGCAGCTTAGCCGGGACTAGCGGGGGGGCCGCCGGGGAGCTGTTTTTT. It translates to CASSLAGTSGGAAGELFF.

Of note for this clonotype: Relative to the germline gene, one junction end is altered; a read error may explain this. The chain employs TRBV7-2 and TRBJ1-5; 9 nucleotides match TRBD1. The CDR3 extends over 16 amino acids. The V gene's germline CDR1 is SGHTA and CDR2 FQGNSA. CDR3 DNA: TGTGCCAGCAGCATCGACAGGGGGTTGGGCAATCAACCCCAGCATTTT. This encodes CASSIDRGLGNQPQHF.

V gene TRBV4-3 combines with J gene TRBJ1-5; no clear D. From germline, CDR1 is LGHNA and CDR2 YSLEER. V lost 0 bases and J 0 bases, leaving 6 bases between the germline ends. This CDR3 contains 15 residues. CDR3 nucleotides: TGCGCCAGCAGCCAAGACAGCAATAGCAATCAGCCCCAGCATTTT. Residues: CASSQDSNSNQPQHF.

About this clonotype: An end of the junction does not agree with germline; a read error may underlie this. This chain joins TRBV7-8 and TRBJ2-7; weak D call: TRBD1 (5 bases). The length of the CDR3 is 16 residues. Germline values: CDR1 SGHVS, CDR2 FQNEAQ. The CDR3 spells CASSLQAGRRRYGQYF. CDR3 nucleotides: TGTGCCAGCAGCCTACAGGCCGGAAGACGTCGCTACGGGCAGTACTTC.

About this clonotype itself: A read error may account for a junction end that differs from germline. This chain connects TRBV7-3 to TRBJ2-7; tentatively, D is TRBD2 (5 bases). The V gene's germline CDR1 is SGHTA and CDR2 FQGTGA. The CDR3 has 14 amino acids. Written as DNA, the CDR3 is TGTGCCAGCAGCGTCCAGAAACTAGTCTACCTGTTTTATTTC. Its protein is CASSVQKLVYLFYF.

The chain carries TRBV7-8 and TRBJ1-2; tentative D call: TRBD1 (6 bases). Trimming shortened V by 2 bases and J by 8 bases, and 18 bases separated the two germline ends. CDR1 and CDR2 (germline): SGHVS, FQNEAQ. The CDR3 totals 15 residues. CDR3 in DNA: TGTGCCAGCAGCTTATTGGCTAGCGGGGGGCAAGGCTACACCTTC. The encoded protein is CASSLLASGGQGYTF.

As to this clonotype: One end of the junction fails to match germline, which may point to a read error. As DNA, the CDR3 is TGCGCCAGCAGTGACGCACAGGGGTTCTCTGGAAACACCATATATTTT. This translates into CASSDAQGFSGNTIYF. The chain has TRBV9 and TRBJ1-3; 7 nucleotides agree with TRBD1. The V gene's germline CDR1 is SGDLS and CDR2 YYNGEE. This CDR3 has 16 amino acids. Based on the CDR3 plus reference TRBV9 and TRBJ1-3, the full variable domain is DSGVTQTPKHLITATGQRVTLRCSPRSGDLSVYWYQQSLDQGLQFLIQYYNGEERAKGNILERFSAQQFPDLHSELNLSSLELGDSALYFCASSDAQGFSGNTIYFGEGSWLTVV.

This clonotype was counted ten times or more. This chain connects TRBV6-1 to TRBJ2-7; D perhaps matches TRBD1 (6 bases). CDR3 length: 16 residues. Germline V CDR1 and CDR2: MNHNS, SASEGT. The V end lost 2 bases, the J end lost 0 bases, and 14 bases lay between the germline ends. The chain's CDR3 is CASSEQGSSRSYEQYF. The CDR3, as DNA: TGTGCCAGCAGTGAACAGGGGTCCTCCCGCTCCTACGAGCAGTACTTC.

This chain links TRBV15 with TRBJ2-7, with D perhaps matching TRBD1 (6 bases). Trimming took off 2 bases at V and 6 bases at J, with 23 bases between the two ends. This CDR3 has 17 amino acids. CDR1 is LNHNV and CDR2 is YYDKDF in the germline V gene (reference sequence). The CDR3 coding sequence is TGTGCCACCAGCAGAAATCTGGCCCGGGGCAGGGGACGCGAGCAGTACTTC. This sequence encodes CATSRNLARGRGREQYF.

This clonotype was counted many times. The genes are TRBV29-1 and TRBJ1-2; TRBD1 matches at 7 bases. V was pared by 7 bases and J by 5 bases, with 10 bases of the junction left unmatched. The length of the CDR3 is 13 residues. CDR1 is SQVTM and CDR2 is ANQGSEA in the germline V gene. This CDR3 is CSGQGEGVYGYTF. DNA of the CDR3: TGCAGCGGCCAGGGGGAAGGTGTTTATGGCTACACCTTC.

Notes on this clonotype: The junction shows a germline mismatch at one end, possibly a read error. As DNA, the CDR3 is TGTGCTAGCAGTGAAAATCACCGGAATATGGACTACGAGCAGTACTTC. Translated: CASSENHRNMDYEQYF. The V and J genes are TRBV25-1 and TRBJ2-7; D call uncertain. The germline V gene encodes CDR1 MGHDK and CDR2 SYGVNS. The CDR3 sequence is 16 residues long.